This T cell receptor (beta chain) stems from a study of multiple sclerosis patients with progressive multifocal leukoencephalopathy. The study's findings and limits: Whether JC virus or general immunocompromise explains the findings remained unclear.

Profiling relied on immunoSEQ multiplex PCR, and the TCRdb table lists in-frame clones only, not all of them. The repertoire holds under 40,000 clones, around 93% seen once, with around 2.1% in the top ten. Of note for this clone: Its antigen is not known.

This sample's time point: before natalizumab initiation. The source of this sequence is a man under 40 with multiple sclerosis. The sample was PBMCs.

The CDR3 loop reads CASSPKAGGTDTQYF. The CDR3 DNA is TGTGCCAGCAGCCCAAAAGCGGGAGGGACAGATACGCAGTATTTT. The gene calls are TRBV11-3 and TRBJ2-3; 10 bases are a match to TRBD2. The germline CDR1 and CDR2 sequences are SGHNT and YENEEA. Unmatched junction bases numbered 5, after V lost 5 bases and J lost 3 bases. This CDR3 spans 15 amino acids. The full variable domain, with the rest looked up from reference TRBV11-3 and TRBJ2-3, is EAGVVQSPRYKIIEKKQPVAFWCNPISGHNTLYWYLQNLGQGPELLIRYENEEAVDDSQLPKDRFSAERLKGVDSTLKIQPAELGDSAVYLCASSPKAGGTDTQYFGPGTRLTVL.